This TCR beta chain was recovered during a study of blood T cell repertoires in COVID-19. Participants were aged roughly 18 to 90 years, lived in 20 to 25 US areas, and enrolled virtually. No more than 2 weeks before study entry, exposed participants had met a case of COVID-19. Germline V CDR1 and CDR2: MNHEY, SVGEGT. Trimming removed 0 bases from V and 4 bases from J; junction bases left unmatched: 15. CDR3 length: 18 amino acids. In the original processing: Reference gene primer amplification gave estimated nucleated cell counts. Using immunoSEQ multiplex PCR, the repertoire was profiled, and TCRdb retains in-frame clones only, with some absent. D and trimming were read from the DNA, whereas the V and J calls and clone size are those reported in that table. Of some 190,000 clones in the sample, over 70% were seen once.

Specimen: PBMCs or T cells enriched from blood (not recorded which). The rearrangement uses TRBV6-2 or TRBV6-3 and TRBJ2-7, with 7 positions matching TRBD2. The TCR was taken from a man aged 60-69 years who had been exposed to COVID-19. DNA for the CDR3: TGTGCCAGCAGTTACTCGAGGGGCGGGAGCATCTTCAGGTACGAGCAGTACTTC. Translated: CASSYSRGGSIFRYEQYF.